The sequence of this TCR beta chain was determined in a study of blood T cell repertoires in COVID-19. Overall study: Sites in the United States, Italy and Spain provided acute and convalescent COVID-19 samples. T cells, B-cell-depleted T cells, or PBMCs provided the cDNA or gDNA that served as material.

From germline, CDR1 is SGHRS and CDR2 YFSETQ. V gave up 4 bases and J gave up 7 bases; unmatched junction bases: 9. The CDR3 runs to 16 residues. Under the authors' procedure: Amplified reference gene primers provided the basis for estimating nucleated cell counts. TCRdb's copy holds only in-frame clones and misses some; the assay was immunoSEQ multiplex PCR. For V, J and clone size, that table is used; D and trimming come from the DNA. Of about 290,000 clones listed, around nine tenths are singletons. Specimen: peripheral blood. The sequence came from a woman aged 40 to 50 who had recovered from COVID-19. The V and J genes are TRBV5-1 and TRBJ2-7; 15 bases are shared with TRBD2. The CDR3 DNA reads TGCGCCAGCAGCACCGGGACTAGCGGGGGGCGGGTAGAGCAGTACTTC. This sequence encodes CASSTGTSGGRVEQYF.